This T cell receptor (beta chain) was observed in a study of human T cells and chemical hapten exposure (dated by TCRdb to the early 2020s). Describing the broader study: For sensitization, 2% DPC in acetone was applied to a 2 cm by 2 cm area of upper inner arm skin. Throughout the approximately 25-week study period, patients were also given weekly therapeutic DPC doses on the scalp. The study tracked peripheral blood TCR repertoire changes in vivo during primary and secondary sensitization to the hapten diphenylcyclopropenone (DPC) in alopecia patients. Blood for TCR sequencing was provided by twenty-nine alopecia patients at one to four time points (pre-sensitization, 2, 6 and 24 weeks). Patch testing was performed on the upper back with Finn chambers containing 0.01% DPC, and the patch tests were scored after 6 days according to International Contact Dermatitis Research Group standards. Libraries were pooled for sequencing, and variation in per-sample TCR yields was attributed mainly to small differences in library volumes within the pool. The mostly female patient cohort included alopecia areata with under or over 50% scalp involvement, alopecia totalis and alopecia universalis. Blood was sampled from patients pre-sensitization (week 0) and at 2, 6 and about 24 weeks after DPC sensitization. The paper as a whole reports these results and caveats: No change with DPC sensitization was found in the number of TCRs above 1 in 1000 frequency, and no evidence of global repertoire structure alterations was found. Significantly more large CDR3 similarity clusters were formed by expanded TCRs than by pre-sensitization or healthy control sets, consistent with antigen-driven responses. Repeated subsampling changed both the strength of the expansion versus patch-test correlation and the threshold at which that correlation became significant. Patch test score correlated positively with the number of PT1 expanded TCRs, reaching significance at thresholds 8, 16 and 32 but not at 4. All patients had alopecia, a presumed autoimmune disease, so their immune response might differ from that of healthy individuals.

Library preparation employed RACE. Sequenced on a NextSeq 500. During library preparation, unique molecular identifiers were attached to individual cDNA molecules so that TCRs could be counted quantitatively and reproducibly. For every blood RNA sample, sequencing covered both the TCR alpha and TCR beta chains. For the original study's pipeline: A median of about 100,000 TCRs per sample was observed, with a range of about 20,000 to 750,000. The Decombinator software suite was used to annotate V, J and CDR3 in the TCR reads. Every sample was subsampled to the same number of TCRs (28,000) for the PS versus PT1 abundance plots. TCRs were defined as expanded if absent before sensitization and observed at least eight times at the 2-week time point. The public reads were run again by TCRdb, first through fastp at Q25 and then through MiXCR, and only productive beta chains were kept. CDR3 protein sequences are deduplicated, and each keeps its most common genes and DNA. TCRdb's processing, not the authors' own work, is the source of the V and J calls. Here the sample has over 85,000 distinct CDR3 sequences; 9.5% to 15% occur a single time. The ten largest make up approximately 2% of the sample.

The time point label on this specimen signifies: patch test 1, 2 weeks after DPC sensitization. The treatment or condition label on this specimen signifies: therapeutic diphenylcyclopropenone sensitization with weekly scalp DPC. Blood at each patch-test visit was drawn before the patch test was applied. To be eligible, patients had to be aged 18 to 70, diagnosed with alopecia and judged suitable for DPC therapy, while pregnant patients were excluded. Total RNA was extracted from unfractionated whole blood collected in Tempus Blood RNA tubes. The CDR3 holds 15 amino acids from the cysteine to the phenylalanine. The DNA shown is the 45-base CDR3, in frame from base 1. V lost 8 bases and J lost 7 bases; the stretch between them is 23 bases long. Per the germline V gene, MNHEY is the CDR1 and SVGEGT is the CDR2. As concerns this clonotype: It has no known antigen specificity. It has no much larger one-base neighbor in the sample; base qualities were not kept.

Sequenced material: whole blood, taken in connection with sensitization to the hapten diphenylcyclopropenone (DPC). This TCR derives from a woman aged 40 to 50 with alopecia areata. Some clones in this sample may be carry-over from other donors' samples. The chain was built from TRBV6-2 or TRBV6-3 and TRBJ1-2, with the D gene not clear enough to name. The DNA is as follows: TGTGCCAGCCCCACGGTAGGCCCCCCCGAAACTGGCTACACCTTC. It translates to CASPTVGPPETGYTF.